This TCR beta chain was sequenced during a study of cytomegalovirus exposure and HLA in healthy donors. The ends were cut back, 6 bases at V and 12 bases at J, with 12 bases in the middle. The V gene's germline CDR1 is SNHLY and CDR2 FYNNEI. The CDR3 sequence is 11 residues long. The PCR had 60 Vbeta and 13 Jbeta primers. Clones were sequenced by immunoSEQ multiplex PCR, and TCRdb holds only the in-frame ones, with some missing. Of around 94,000 clones detected, about 76% appear once; the ten largest clones hold 4.9%. The sample comprised PBMCs. The receptor comes from a woman aged 40 to 50 in good health and CMV-seronegative. The V and J genes are TRBV2 and TRBJ2-1, with D possibly TRBD2 on 6 matching bases. The CDR3 sequence is CASRNPGVQFF. CDR3 in DNA: TGTGCCAGCAGAAACCCGGGAGTGCAGTTCTTC.